Shown below are 28 T cell receptor beta chains from a single sample sequenced in a study of Graves' ophthalmopathy and Graves' hyperthyroidism. The TCR beta CDR3 regions underwent amplification from RNA transcripts. HTBI primers primed a first-round RT-PCR, and a second-round multiplex PCR followed. One entry per CDR3 protein results from TCRdb running MiXCR on the multiplex PCR reads. Here the sample spans roughly 400,000 distinct CDR3 sequences, roughly 14% being singletons. The specimen was peripheral blood. The receptors stem from a woman between 18 and 29 years old with stable Graves' hyperthyroidism.

This clonotype appeared a few times. J is TRBJ1-2 and V is TRBV2; D call uncertain. Germline V gene data show CDR1 as SNHLY and CDR2 as FYNNEI. Deletions cut 7 bases from V and 8 bases from J, with 11 bases between. The CDR3 length is 11 residues. The CDR3 spells CASTHDLGYTF. In DNA, the CDR3 is TGTGCCAGCACACACGACTTAGGCTACACCTTC.

This clonotype was seen ten or more times. The chain couples TRBV6-5 to TRBJ1-2; D remains unclear. The CDR3 runs to 14 residues. Looked up from germline, CDR1 is MNHEY and CDR2 is SVGAGI. V gave up 0 bases and J gave up 4 bases, with 9 bases separating them. This CDR3 is CASSYSAEGYGYTF. The CDR3 DNA is TGTGCCAGCAGTTACTCGGCGGAGGGCTATGGCTACACCTTC.

This clonotype came up many times. V is TRBV4-1 and J is TRBJ1-1; no clear D. Looked up from germline, CDR1 is MGHRA and CDR2 is YSYEKL. The germline V and J ends were trimmed by 0 bases and 0 bases, with 11 bases remaining between them. This CDR3 comprises 16 residues. The chain's CDR3 is CASSQDNTVMNTEAFF. The CDR3 DNA is TGCGCCAGCAGCCAAGATAATACAGTCATGAACACTGAAGCTTTCTTT.

This clonotype was seen many times. The CDR3 does not close with the conserved phenylalanine or tryptophan, likely indicating a read error. The rearrangement links TRBV5-1 to TRBJ1-2; D unresolved. The V gene's germline CDR1 is SGHRS and CDR2 YFSETQ. The ends were cut back, 4 bases at V and 2 bases at J, with 18 bases in the middle. There are 16 residues in the CDR3. For the CDR3, the DNA is TGCGCCAGCAGCCCCGAGGGAGGGCACCAGAACTATGGCTACACCTGC. This encodes CASSPEGGHQNYGYTC.

This clonotype was seen at least ten times. The genes are TRBV11-2 and TRBJ1-1, with 7 bases lining up with TRBD1. Germline V gives CDR1 SGHAT, CDR2 FQNNGV. Trimming at V came to 1 base and at J to 3 bases, leaving 8 bases not matched to a gene. The CDR3 is made up of 16 amino acids. In DNA form, the CDR3 reads TGTGCCAGCAGCTTAGTCGGGGGACAGACGGACACTGAAGCTTTCTTT. This encodes CASSLVGGQTDTEAFF. The full variable domain, with the rest looked up from reference TRBV11-2 and TRBJ1-1, is EAGVAQSPRYKIIEKRQSVAFWCNPISGHATLYWYQQILGQGPKLLIQFQNNGVVDDSQLPKDRFSAERLKGVDSTLKIQPAKLEDSAVYLCASSLVGGQTDTEAFFGQGTRLTVV.

This rearrangement joins TRBV27 to TRBJ1-2; 12 bases agree with TRBD1. The V gene end was trimmed by 5 bases and the J gene end by 8 bases; junction bases not matched to a gene: 15. In germline, CDR1 is MNHEY, CDR2 SMNVEV (reference sequence). The CDR3 runs to 17 residues. The CDR3 is CASSPQGRGQGAGGYTF. CDR3 bases: TGTGCCAGCAGTCCCCAGGGGAGGGGACAGGGGGCGGGGGGCTACACCTTC.

The chain carries TRBV19 and TRBJ1-1, with 12 bases aligning to TRBD1. V shed 0 bases, J shed 5 bases, and the junction held 7 bases outside the gene matches. In germline, CDR1 is LNHDA, CDR2 SQIVND (reference sequence). This CDR3 spans 17 amino acids. The CDR3, as DNA: TGTGCCAGTAGTATAGAGGACCTGGGACAGGGGGCGACTGAAGCTTTCTTT. It encodes CASSIEDLGQGATEAFF.

This clonotype was found a few times. A much larger clone differs by one base, so this may be a read error. The chain uses TRBV11-2 and TRBJ1-1; TRBD1 agrees at 7 bases. V was clipped by 5 bases and J by 1 base; unmatched bases: 13. Germline V gene sequence: CDR1 SGHAT, CDR2 FQNNGV. The CDR3 extends over 17 amino acids. For the CDR3, the DNA is TGTGCCAGCAGCCTTGTTCCTTCAGGGGGACCGAACACTGAAGCTTTCTTT. Its translation: CASSLVPSGGPNTEAFF.

This clonotype was seen only a few times. V usage is TRBV6-1 and J usage is TRBJ1-2; D gene unclear. Germline V gives CDR1 MNHNS, CDR2 SASEGT. The CDR3 covers 12 residues. Trimming removed 8 bases at V and 8 bases at J, with 15 bases between. DNA for the CDR3: TGTGCCAGCTTCTGGAACGCATTAGGCTACACCTTC. Encoded protein: CASFWNALGYTF.

The V call is TRBV11-2, the J call TRBJ2-2; D unresolved. V was pared by 3 bases and J by 4 bases, with 6 bases between. This CDR3 region has 13 residues. The germline V gene encodes CDR1 SGHAT and CDR2 FQNNGV. The chain's CDR3 is CASSFTGTGELFF. The CDR3 nucleotides read TGTGCCAGCAGCTTTACGGGCACCGGGGAGCTGTTTTTT.

This clonotype has just a few counts. The chain employs TRBV4-1 and TRBJ1-1, with D perhaps matching TRBD1 (5 bases). This CDR3 contains 14 residues. Trimming stripped 8 bases from V and 1 base from J, with 14 bases between. In germline, CDR1 is MGHRA, CDR2 YSYEKL. DNA of the CDR3: TGCGCCAGCTCTGGGGGATGGGGGAACACTGAAGCTTTCTTT. This translates into CASSGGWGNTEAFF.

This chain uses TRBV18 with TRBJ1-1; 7 bases map to TRBD1. V dropped 3 bases and J dropped 5; count of bases not matched to a gene: 12. This CDR3 has 16 amino acids. CDR1 and CDR2 (germline): KGHSH, LQKENI. The CDR3 DNA reads as TGTGCCAGCTCACCTTACAGGGGAGGTGTGGTGACTGAAGCTTTCTTT. Protein: CASSPYRGGVVTEAFF.

At least ten counts were recorded for this clonotype. The chain has TRBV5-4 and TRBJ2-5, with D hard to call. V was clipped by 1 base and J by 5 bases, with 15 bases between them. This CDR3 region has 15 residues. The germline V gene has CDR1 SGHNT and CDR2 YYREEE (reference sequence). CDR3 bases: TGTGCCAGCAGCTTGTACGGTATGGGTGGGGAGACCCAGTACTTC. Translation gives CASSLYGMGGETQYF. Together with reference TRBV5-4 and TRBJ2-5, the CDR3 gives the full variable domain: ETGVTQSPTHLIKTRGQQVTLRCSSQSGHNTVSWYQQALGQGPQFIFQYYREEENGRGNFPPRFSGLQFPNYSSELNVNALELDDSALYLCASSLYGMGGETQYFGPGTRLLVL.

This clonotype was recorded at least ten times. The gene calls are TRBV24-1 and TRBJ2-3, with a possible D match to TRBD2 (5 bases). V lost 7 bases to trimming and J lost 2 bases, with 12 bases between them. Germline V gene lookup returns CDR1 KGHDR and CDR2 SFDVKD. The CDR3 has 14 amino acids. In DNA form, the CDR3 reads TGTGCCACCAGCAGGACTGGATACACAGATACGCAGTATTTT. Its protein is CATSRTGYTDTQYF.

This clonotype was counted at least ten times. V gene TRBV7-2 combines with J gene TRBJ1-2; 7 bases match TRBD1. From germline, CDR1 is SGHTA and CDR2 FQGNSA. Trimming at V came to 4 bases and at J to 8 bases, leaving 10 bases not matched to a gene. This CDR3 is built from 14 residues. The CDR3 bases are TGTGCCAGCAGCTGGAAGACAGGGCCAAAAGGCTACACCTTC. Translating it yields CASSWKTGPKGYTF. The variable domain in full, completed from reference TRBV7-2 and TRBJ1-2, reads GAGVSQSPSNKVTEKGKDVELRCDPISGHTALYWYRQSLGQGLEFLIYFQGNSAPDKSGLPSDRFSAERTGGSVSTLTIQRTQQEDSAVYLCASSWKTGPKGYTFGSGTRLTVV.

This clonotype has ten or more counts. This rearrangement joins TRBV6-2 or TRBV6-3 to TRBJ1-3; a possible D gene is TRBD1 (6 bases). Germline V gene lookup returns CDR1 MNHEY and CDR2 SVGEGT. Deletions cut 6 bases from V and 0 bases from J, with 9 bases between. This CDR3 comprises 14 residues. CDR3 in amino acids: CASRRTDSGNTIYF. The CDR3, as DNA: TGTGCCAGCAGACGGACAGACTCTGGAAACACCATATATTTT.

This clonotype showed up many times. The chain has TRBV9 and TRBJ1-2, with D possibly matching TRBD1 (6 bases). V was pared by 0 bases and J by 8 bases, with 17 bases between. The CDR3 runs 15 residues. CDR1 and CDR2 (germline): SGDLS, YYNGEE. The CDR3 protein is CASSVEGGTGYGYTF. CDR3 sequence (DNA): TGTGCCAGCAGCGTAGAGGGGGGTACAGGGTACGGCTACACCTTC.

This clonotype occurred many times. The chain has TRBV27 and TRBJ2-3, with D unclear. CDR1 and CDR2 (germline): MNHEY, SMNVEV (reference sequence). The CDR3 loop spans 14 amino acids. V was trimmed by 5 bases and J by 2 bases, leaving 11 bases between them. The CDR3 DNA reads as TGTGCCAGCAGTCCCTCCCAGTACACAGATACGCAGTATTTT. Amino acids: CASSPSQYTDTQYF.

This clonotype was picked up many times. This rearrangement joins TRBV28 to TRBJ2-7, with D perhaps TRBD2 (6 bases). The V and J ends lost 5 bases and 6 bases respectively, with 17 bases between them. CDR1 and CDR2 from the germline V gene are MDHEN and SYDVKM. This CDR3 is 14 amino acids long. This chain's CDR3 is CASSQITGGSEQYF. CDR3 DNA sequence: TGTGCCAGCAGTCAAATCACAGGAGGGTCCGAGCAGTACTTC. Full variable domain (rest looked up from reference TRBV28 and TRBJ2-7): DVKVTQSSRYLVKRTGEKVFLECVQDMDHENMFWYRQDPGLGLRLIYFSYDVKMKEKGDIPEGYSVSREKKERFSLILESASTNQTSMYLCASSQITGGSEQYFGPGTRLTVT.

There are many counts of this clonotype. V usage is TRBV20-1 and J usage is TRBJ2-7, with 7 bases matching TRBD1. Germline values: CDR1 DFQATT, CDR2 SNEGSKA (reference sequence). This CDR3 contains 12 residues. V lost 4 bases to trimming and J lost 4 bases; unmatched junction nucleotides: 4. Here the CDR3 DNA reads TGCAGTGCTAAACGACAGGGTTACGAGCAGTACTTC. Its protein is CSAKRQGYEQYF.

This clonotype was picked up many times. A much larger clone is a single base away; this may be a read error. V and J are TRBV12-3 or TRBV12-4 and TRBJ1-6, with 8 bases aligning to TRBD1. The CDR3 has 14 amino acids. V gave up 6 bases and J gave up 5 bases; unmatched junction bases: 3. CDR3 protein: CASRMTGDNSPLHF. As DNA, the CDR3 is TGTGCCAGCAGGATGACAGGGGATAATTCACCCCTCCACTTT.

This clonotype has a count of ten or more. The chain joins TRBV27 to TRBJ2-7; tentatively, D is TRBD2 (5 bases). Trimming took off 3 bases at V and 2 bases at J, with 17 bases between the two ends. This CDR3 comprises 16 residues. Per the germline V gene, CDR1 is MNHEY and CDR2 is SMNVEV (reference sequence). CDR3 region: CASSFSHDRDTYEQYF. CDR3 DNA sequence: TGTGCCAGCAGTTTTAGCCACGACCGGGATACCTACGAGCAGTACTTC.

This clonotype was counted at least ten times. The CDR3 DNA reads as TGTGCCAGCAGTTTAGGCGGGGGGGCTAGCGGGTACCAAGAGACCCAGTACTTC. This codes for CASSLGGGASGYQETQYF. The J gene is TRBJ2-5, the V gene TRBV12-3 or TRBV12-4; 9 bases fit TRBD2. There are 18 residues in the CDR3. V lost 1 base to trimming and J lost 0 bases; unmatched junction nucleotides: 9.

The gene calls are TRBV19 and TRBJ1-3; D is unresolved. There are 17 residues in the CDR3. The V end lost 3 bases, the J end lost 1 base, and 16 bases lay between the germline ends. The germline V gene encodes CDR1 LNHDA and CDR2 SQIVND (reference sequence). CDR3 in DNA: TGTGCCAGTAGTATTCCCAGCAGTCCTCAGTCTGGAAACACCATATATTTT. Translating gives CASSIPSSPQSGNTIYF.

This clonotype was counted ten times or more. This rearrangement joins TRBV6-1 to TRBJ1-2; D ambiguous. Germline V gene data show CDR1 as MNHNS and CDR2 as SASEGT. The germline V and J ends were trimmed by 2 bases and 0 bases, with 10 bases remaining between them. This CDR3 spans 15 amino acids. Written as DNA, the CDR3 is TGTGCCAGCAGTGAATTTGGCAGAGCTAACTATGGCTACACCTTC. Translating gives CASSEFGRANYGYTF.

This clonotype was detected many times. The gene calls are TRBV11-1 and TRBJ1-1, with D hard to call. Trimming shortened V by 4 bases and J by 6 bases, and 9 bases separated the two germline ends. The CDR3 contains 12 residues. The germline V gene has CDR1 SGHAT and CDR2 FQDESV (reference sequence). CDR3 in amino acids: CASSSPGAEAFF. The CDR3 nucleotides are TGTGCCAGCAGCTCGCCTGGCGCTGAAGCTTTCTTT. Full variable domain (missing parts from reference TRBV11-1 and TRBJ1-1): EAEVAQSPRYKITEKSQAVAFWCDPISGHATLYWYRQILGQGPELLVQFQDESVVDDSQLPKDRFSAERLKGVDSTLKIQPAELGDSAMYLCASSSPGAEAFFGQGTRLTVV.

This clonotype was counted at least ten times. V and J are TRBV7-9 and TRBJ1-2; the D is unclear. Germline-derived CDR1 and CDR2 are SEHNR and FQNEAQ (reference sequence). CDR3 length: 12 residues. V was trimmed by 7 bases and J by 6 bases, leaving 12 bases between them. CDR3: CASTLIKDGYTF. The CDR3 DNA reads as TGTGCCAGCACCCTCATTAAGGATGGCTACACCTTC.

This clonotype was detected ten times or more. For the CDR3, the DNA is TGTGCCAGCAGTGGGTCCGGGAGGGCCCTCCACTCTGGAAACACCATATATTTT. It specifies CASSGSGRALHSGNTIYF. The chain couples TRBV12-3 or TRBV12-4 to TRBJ1-3; no reliable D call. This CDR3 spans 18 amino acids. V gave up 5 bases and J gave up 0 bases, with 20 bases separating them.